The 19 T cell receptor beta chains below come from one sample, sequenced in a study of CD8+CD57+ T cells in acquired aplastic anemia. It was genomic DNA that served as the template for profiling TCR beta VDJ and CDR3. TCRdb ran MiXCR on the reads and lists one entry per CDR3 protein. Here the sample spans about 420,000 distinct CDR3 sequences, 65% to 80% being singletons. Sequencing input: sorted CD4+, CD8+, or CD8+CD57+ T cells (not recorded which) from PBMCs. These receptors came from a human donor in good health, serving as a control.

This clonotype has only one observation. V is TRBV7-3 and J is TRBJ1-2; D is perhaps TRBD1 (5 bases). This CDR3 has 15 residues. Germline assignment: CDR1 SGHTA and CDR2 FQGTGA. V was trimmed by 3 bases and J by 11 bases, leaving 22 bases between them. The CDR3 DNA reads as TGTGCCAGCAGCTTGTTAGGAGACGGGACCTATAGGTACACCTTC. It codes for CASSLLGDGTYRYTF.

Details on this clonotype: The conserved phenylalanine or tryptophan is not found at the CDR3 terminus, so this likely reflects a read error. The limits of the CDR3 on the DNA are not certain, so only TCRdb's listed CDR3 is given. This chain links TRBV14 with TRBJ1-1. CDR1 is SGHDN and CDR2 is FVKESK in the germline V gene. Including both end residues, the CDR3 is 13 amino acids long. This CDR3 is CASSLVLGHQETL.

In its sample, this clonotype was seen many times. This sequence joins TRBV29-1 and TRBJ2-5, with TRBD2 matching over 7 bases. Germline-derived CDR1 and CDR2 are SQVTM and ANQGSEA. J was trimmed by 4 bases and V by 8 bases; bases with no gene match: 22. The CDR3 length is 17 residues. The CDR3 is CSTGGKREHLRRETQYF. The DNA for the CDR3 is TGCAGCACCGGGGGGAAGCGGGAACACCTACGACGAGAGACCCAGTACTTC.

CDR3 sequence: CASSQAARNYGYTF. The CDR3 DNA reads TGTGCCAGCAGCCAAGCAGCCAGGAACTATGGCTACACCTTC. The V call is TRBV14, the J call TRBJ1-2; D unresolved. The germline V and J ends were trimmed by 1 base and 2 bases, with 8 bases remaining between them. This CDR3 contains 14 residues. Germline CDR1 and CDR2: SGHDN and FVKESK.

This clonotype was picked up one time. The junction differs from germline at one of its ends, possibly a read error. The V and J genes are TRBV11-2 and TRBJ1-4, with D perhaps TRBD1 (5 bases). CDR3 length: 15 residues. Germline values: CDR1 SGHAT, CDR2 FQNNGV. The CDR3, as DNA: TGTGCCAGCAGCTTGGGGCGACATGGGAATGAAAAACTATTTTTT. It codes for CASSLGRHGNEKLFF.

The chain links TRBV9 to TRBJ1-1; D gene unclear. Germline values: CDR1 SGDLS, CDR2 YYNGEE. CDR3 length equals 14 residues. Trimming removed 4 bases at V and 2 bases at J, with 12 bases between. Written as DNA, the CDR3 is TGTGCCAGCAGCTTGTTGCCCGTAAACACTGAAGCTTTCTTT. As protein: CASSLLPVNTEAFF. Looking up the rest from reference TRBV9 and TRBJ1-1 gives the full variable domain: DSGVTQTPKHLITATGQRVTLRCSPRSGDLSVYWYQQSLDQGLQFLIQYYNGEERAKGNILERFSAQQFPDLHSELNLSSLELGDSALYFCASSLLPVNTEAFFGQGTRLTVV.

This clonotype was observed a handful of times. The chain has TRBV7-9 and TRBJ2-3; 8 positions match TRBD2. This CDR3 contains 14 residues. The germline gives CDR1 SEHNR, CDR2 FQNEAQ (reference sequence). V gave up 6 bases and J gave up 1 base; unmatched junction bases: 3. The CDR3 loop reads CASRGAGGTDTQYF. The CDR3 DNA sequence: TGTGCCAGCAGGGGAGCGGGGGGCACAGATACGCAGTATTTT.

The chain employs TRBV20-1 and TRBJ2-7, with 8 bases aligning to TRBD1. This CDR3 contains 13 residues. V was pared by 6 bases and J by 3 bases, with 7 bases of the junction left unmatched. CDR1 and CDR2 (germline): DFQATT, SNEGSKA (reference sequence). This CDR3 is CSAPTGQGYEQYF. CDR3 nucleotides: TGCAGTGCCCCAACAGGACAGGGCTACGAGCAGTACTTC.

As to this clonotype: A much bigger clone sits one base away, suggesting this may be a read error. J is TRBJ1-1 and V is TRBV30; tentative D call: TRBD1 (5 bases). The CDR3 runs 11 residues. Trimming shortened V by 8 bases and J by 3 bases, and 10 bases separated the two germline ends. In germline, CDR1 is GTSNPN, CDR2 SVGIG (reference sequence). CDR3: CASEGYTEAFF. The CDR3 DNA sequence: TGTGCCAGCGAGGGGTACACTGAAGCTTTCTTT.

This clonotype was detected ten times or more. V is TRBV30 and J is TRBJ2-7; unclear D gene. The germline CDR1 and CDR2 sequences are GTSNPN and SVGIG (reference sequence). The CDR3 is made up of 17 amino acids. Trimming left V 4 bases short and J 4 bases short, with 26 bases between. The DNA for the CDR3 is TGTGCCTGGACTGATACCCTTATCCCTACGGTCGTGTACGAGCAGTACTTC. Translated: CAWTDTLIPTVVYEQYF. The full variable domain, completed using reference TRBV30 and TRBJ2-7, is SQTIHQWPATLVQPVGSPLSLECTVEGTSNPNLYWYRQAAGRGLQLLFYSVGIGQISSEVPQNLSASRPQDRQFILSSKKLLLSDSGFYLCAWTDTLIPTVVYEQYFGPGTRLTVT.

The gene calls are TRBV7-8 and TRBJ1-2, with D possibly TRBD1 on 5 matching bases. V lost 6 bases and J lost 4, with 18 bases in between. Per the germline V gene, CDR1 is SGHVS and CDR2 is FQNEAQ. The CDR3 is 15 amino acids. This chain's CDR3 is CASSSSGARGYGYTF. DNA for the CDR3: TGTGCCAGCAGTTCGTCCGGGGCCCGGGGCTATGGCTACACCTTC.

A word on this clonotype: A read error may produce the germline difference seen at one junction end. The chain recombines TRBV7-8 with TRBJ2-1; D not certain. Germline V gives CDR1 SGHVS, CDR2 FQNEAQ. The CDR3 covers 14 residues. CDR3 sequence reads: CASSIGSNGHYGYF. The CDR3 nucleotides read TGTGCCAGCAGCATAGGATCTAACGGCCACTATGGCTACTTC.

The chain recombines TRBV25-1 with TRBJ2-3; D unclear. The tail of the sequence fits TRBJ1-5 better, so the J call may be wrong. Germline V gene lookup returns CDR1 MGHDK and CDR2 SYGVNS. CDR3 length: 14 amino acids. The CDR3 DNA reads TGTGCCAGCGCGGAGGGCCTAAGCACAGATACGCAGCATTTT. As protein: CASAEGLSTDTQHF.

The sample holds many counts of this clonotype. The CDR3 sequence is CASSLLRSTEAFF. The CDR3, as DNA: TGTGCCAGCAGCTTACTTAGATCCACTGAAGCTTTCTTT. The chain carries TRBV11-3 and TRBJ1-1, with no clear D. V was trimmed by 2 bases and J by 4 bases, leaving 8 bases between them. From germline, CDR1 is SGHNT and CDR2 YENEEA. This CDR3 has 13 amino acids.

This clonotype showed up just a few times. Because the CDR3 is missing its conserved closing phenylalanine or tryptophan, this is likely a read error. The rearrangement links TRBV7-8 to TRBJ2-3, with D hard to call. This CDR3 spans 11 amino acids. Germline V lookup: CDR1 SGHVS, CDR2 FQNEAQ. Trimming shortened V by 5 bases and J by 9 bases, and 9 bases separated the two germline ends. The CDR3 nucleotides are TGTGCCAGCAGCCCCGCCGCGACGCAGTATCTT. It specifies CASSPAATQYL.

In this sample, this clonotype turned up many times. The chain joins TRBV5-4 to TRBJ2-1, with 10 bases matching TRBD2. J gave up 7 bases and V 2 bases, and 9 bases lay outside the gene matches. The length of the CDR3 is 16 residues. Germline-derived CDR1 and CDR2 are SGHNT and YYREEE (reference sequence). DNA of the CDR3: TGTGCCAGCAGCTTAGGAAGCGGGGGGGCCTTGAATGAGCAGTTCTTC. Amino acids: CASSLGSGGALNEQFF.

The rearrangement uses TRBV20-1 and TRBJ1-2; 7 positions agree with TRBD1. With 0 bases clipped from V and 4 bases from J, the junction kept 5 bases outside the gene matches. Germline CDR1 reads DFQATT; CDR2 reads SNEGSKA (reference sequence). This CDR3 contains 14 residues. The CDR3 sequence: CSARDLNRGYGYTF. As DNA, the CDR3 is TGCAGTGCTAGAGATCTGAACAGGGGCTATGGCTACACCTTC.

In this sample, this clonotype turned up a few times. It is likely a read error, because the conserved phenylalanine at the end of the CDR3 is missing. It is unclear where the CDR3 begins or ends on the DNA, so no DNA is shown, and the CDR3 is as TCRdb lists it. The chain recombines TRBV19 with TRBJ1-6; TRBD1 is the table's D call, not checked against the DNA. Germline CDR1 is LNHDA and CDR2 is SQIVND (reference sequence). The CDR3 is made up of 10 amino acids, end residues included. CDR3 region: CASTPGDTGA.

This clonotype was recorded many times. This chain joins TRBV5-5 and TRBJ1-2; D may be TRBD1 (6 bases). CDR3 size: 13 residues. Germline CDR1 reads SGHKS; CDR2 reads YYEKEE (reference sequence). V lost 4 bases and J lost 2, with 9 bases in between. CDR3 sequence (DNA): TGTGCCAGCAGCATAACAGGGAACTATGGCTACACCTTC. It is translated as CASSITGNYGYTF. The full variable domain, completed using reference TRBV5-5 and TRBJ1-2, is DAGVTQSPTHLIKTRGQQVTLRCSPISGHKSVSWYQQVLGQGPQFIFQYYEKEERGRGNFPDRFSARQFPNYSSELNVNALLLGDSALYLCASSITGNYGYTFGSGTRLTVV.